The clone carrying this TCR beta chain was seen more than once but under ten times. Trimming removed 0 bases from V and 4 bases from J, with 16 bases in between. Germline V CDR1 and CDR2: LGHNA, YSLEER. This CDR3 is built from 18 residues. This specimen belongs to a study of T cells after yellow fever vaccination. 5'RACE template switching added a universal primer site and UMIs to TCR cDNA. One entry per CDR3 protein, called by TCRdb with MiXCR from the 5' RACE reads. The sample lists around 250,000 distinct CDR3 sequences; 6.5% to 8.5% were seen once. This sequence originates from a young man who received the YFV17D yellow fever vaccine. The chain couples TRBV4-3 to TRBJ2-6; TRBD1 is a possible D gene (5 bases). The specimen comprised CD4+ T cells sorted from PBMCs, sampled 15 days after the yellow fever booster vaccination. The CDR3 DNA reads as TGCGCCAGCAGCCAAGATCTCAGGGCAGGCCTCGGGGCCAACGTCCTGACTTTC. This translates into CASSQDLRAGLGANVLTF.